This TCR beta chain was recovered during a study of shared clonotypes between healthy human individuals. The study's findings and limits: Of the naive CD4 clonotypes, roughly 5.5% were shared across several donors. Apart from blood, nothing was sampled; tissue repertoires likely differ.

Samples underwent the assay at deep level. Every subset had its genomic DNA shared out evenly among several immunoSEQ plates. The assay was immunoSEQ multiplex PCR, and TCRdb's table has in-frame clones only and misses some. Found here are nearly 2 million clones, about 95% of them singletons; the top ten hold under 1.5%. The V and J ends lost 7 bases and 1 base respectively, with 17 bases between them. The CDR3 is made up of 15 amino acids. Germline-derived CDR1 and CDR2 are MDHEN and SYDVKM. Regarding this clone: The antigen is unknown.

Naivety among CD8 cells was defined by CD45RO negativity and positive CCR7 selection, thereby excluding terminally differentiated effector memory CD45RA+ cells. The V and J genes are TRBV28 and TRBJ2-7; D remains unclear. This sequence was found in a young man in good health. The sample comprised naive CD8+ T cells sorted from blood. In nucleotides, the CDR3 is TGTGCCAGCACGAGAGGACCTTACGAGTCCTACGAGCAGTACTTC. Translated: CASTRGPYESYEQYF.